This TCR beta chain was captured in a study of blood T cell repertoires in COVID-19. Study-wide background: There were acute and convalescent COVID-19 samples, and they came from the United States, Italy and Spain.

The data were produced by immunoSEQ multiplex PCR, yet TCRdb's version contains in-frame clones alone and is incomplete. The sample holds under 35,000 clones, around 87% seen once. V was shortened by 6 bases and J by 0 bases, with 9 bases between the two germline ends. The germline CDR1 and CDR2 sequences are MNHEY and SMNVEV (reference sequence). The CDR3 is made up of 14 amino acids. This clonotype was obtained from a man aged 60-69 years with acute or convalescent COVID-19. Material for sequencing was peripheral blood. The V call is TRBV27, the J call TRBJ1-5, with TRBD1 as a possible D gene (5 bases). The CDR3 protein is CASRDSLSNQPQHF. The CDR3 DNA sequence: TGTGCCAGCAGAGACAGTCTTAGCAATCAGCCCCAGCATTTT.